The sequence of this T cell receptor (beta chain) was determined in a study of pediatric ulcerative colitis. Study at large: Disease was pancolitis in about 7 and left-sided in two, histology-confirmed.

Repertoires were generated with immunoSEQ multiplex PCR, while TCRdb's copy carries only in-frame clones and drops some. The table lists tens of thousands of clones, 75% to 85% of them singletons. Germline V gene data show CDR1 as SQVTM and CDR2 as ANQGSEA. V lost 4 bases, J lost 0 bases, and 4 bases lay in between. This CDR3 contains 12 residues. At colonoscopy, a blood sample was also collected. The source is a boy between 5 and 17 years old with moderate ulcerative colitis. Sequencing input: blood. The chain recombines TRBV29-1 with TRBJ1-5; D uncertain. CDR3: CSVGSSNQPQHF. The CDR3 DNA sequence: TGCAGCGTTGGCTCTAGCAATCAGCCCCAGCATTTT.